Detailed here is one T cell receptor (beta chain). Its target is not known. The repertoire was sequenced with immunoSEQ multiplex PCR; TCRdb's copy has only in-frame clones and lacks some. The data show about 240,000 clones, around 88% seen once. The germline V gene encodes CDR1 MGHRA and CDR2 YSYEKL. Trimming at V came to 0 bases and at J to 6 bases, leaving 3 bases not matched to a gene. The CDR3 runs 16 residues. This entry is derived from a study of cytomegalovirus exposure and HLA in healthy donors. Study details: Both the approximately 120 validation repertoires and the approximately 640 first-cohort repertoires used the same platform, as reported by a later analysis. Overall study findings and caveats: Reportedly, cytomegalovirus status was diagnosed with high sensitivity and specificity. Researchers catalogued approximately 170 TCR beta chains as cytomegalovirus-associated.

This TCR derives from a woman in her twenties or thirties in good health and CMV-seropositive. Sequences were obtained from PBMCs. The chain carries TRBV4-1 and TRBJ2-2; TRBD1 aligns across 11 bases. This CDR3 reads CASSQEPGQGAGELFF. As DNA, the CDR3 is TGCGCCAGCAGCCAAGAACCGGGACAGGGGGCCGGGGAGCTGTTTTTT.